The rows below give T cell receptor beta chains drawn from one sample of a study of response to subunit inactivated influenza vaccine. Each CDR3 protein gets one entry after TCRdb re-called the RT-PCR reads with MiXCR. The sample lists about 480,000 distinct CDR3 sequences; roughly 13% were seen once. This material consisted of PBMCs from blood, taken 35 to 45 days after vaccination. The source of these receptors is a man between 50 and 59 years old who received an inactivated influenza vaccine. Both conserved end residues are part of each CDR3. A D gene is named only where the DNA matches it firmly. Some rows mark clone size as missing; the rest say once, few, many or name a class of expanded clone.

cdr3_nt cdr3_aa j_call clone_size v_call d_call
TGTGCCACCAGTGATTTGACGGGGTTCACCGGGGAGCTGTTTTTT CATSDLTGFTGELFF TRBJ2-2 - TRBV24-1 -
TGTGCCAGCAGCTTACTCCCACTAGCGCTGTCCTACAATGAGCAGTTCTTC CASSLLPLALSYNEQFF TRBJ2-1 few TRBV7-6 TRBD2
TGTGCCAGCAGCCAAGATACCAGCGGGACGCTATCCTACGAGCAGTACTTC CASSQDTSGTLSYEQYF TRBJ2-7 - TRBV3-1 TRBD2
TGTGCCAGCAGCGTAGCTCCCCAAGAGACCCAGTACTTC CASSVAPQETQYF TRBJ2-5 few TRBV9 -
TGTGCCAGCAGCCAGACCGGGACTAGGGATACCGGGGAGCTGTTTTTT CASSQTGTRDTGELFF TRBJ2-2 few TRBV9 TRBD2
TGTGCCAGCAGTTATCGCTCGGCCACAGATACGCAGTATTTT CASSYRSATDTQYF TRBJ2-3 - TRBV6-2/TRBV6-3 -
TGCAGTAAGGGAATTAGCGGGAGATCTGGTGAGCAGTTCTTC CSKGISGRSGEQFF TRBJ2-1 few TRBV20-1 TRBD2
TGTGCCTGGAGTGAAGGTTGGGGGACTAATGAAAAACTGTTTTTT CAWSEGWGTNEKLFF TRBJ1-4 once TRBV30 -
TGTGCCAGCAGCGTCCACAATGAGCAGTTCTTC CASSVHNEQFF TRBJ2-1 many TRBV5-6 -
TGTGCCAGCATGGGACCCAGTTCGTACAATGAGCAGTTCTTC CASMGPSSYNEQFF TRBJ2-1 - TRBV2 -
TGTGCCAGCAGCTCAGCGGCGCTTGGGTTCGAGCAGTTCTTC CASSSAALGFEQFF TRBJ2-1 - TRBV7-6 -
TGTGCCAGCAGCCGAGGACTAGCGGGAGAGTACCAAGAGACCCAGTACTTC CASSRGLAGEYQETQYF TRBJ2-5 - TRBV12-3/TRBV12-4 TRBD2
TGTGCCAGCAGCCAAGTGGAGCGGACTAGCGGGGGAAGCACAGATACGCAGTATTTT CASSQVERTSGGSTDTQYF TRBJ2-3 - TRBV3-1 TRBD2
TGTGCCAGCAGCCGTGCGACGGCGAACACCGGGGAGCTGTTTTTT CASSRATANTGELFF TRBJ2-2 many TRBV4-2 -
TGTGCCAGCAGTTTACGTTCGGGGTTTGGCTACACCTTC CASSLRSGFGYTF TRBJ1-2 - TRBV12-3/TRBV12-4 -
TGTGCCAGCAGCTTACAGTTCACTGGAAACACCATATATTTT CASSLQFTGNTIYF TRBJ1-3 - TRBV7-2 -
TGTGCCAGCAGTTCAGACGGGGACAGGGGGGGGACCCAGTACTTC CASSSDGDRGGTQYF TRBJ2-5 many TRBV28 TRBD1
TGTGCCAGCAGTTTTCGGGGGTATAGCAATCAGCCCCAGCATTTT CASSFRGYSNQPQHF TRBJ1-5 - TRBV12-3/TRBV12-4 -
TGTGCCAGCAGCTTAACCGTCAACCCCCGGGAGACCCAGTACTTC CASSLTVNPRETQYF TRBJ2-5 many TRBV7-2 -
TGTGCCAGCAGCAAAGTCAATCACGGGGGCACAGATACGCAGTATTTT CASSKVNHGGTDTQYF TRBJ2-3 - TRBV21-1 -
TGTGCCAGCAGTTTCCCTAACAGGGACGAGCAGTACTTC CASSFPNRDEQYF TRBJ2-7 - TRBV12-3/TRBV12-4 -
TGCAGTGCGGCGACCGGGATTCCTTCCTACGAGCAGTACTTC CSAATGIPSYEQYF TRBJ2-7 few TRBV20-1 -
TGTGCCAGCAGCCAAGATATTGCTCCCCTGCTCTACAATGAGCAGTTCTTC CASSQDIAPLLYNEQFF TRBJ2-1 few TRBV14 -
TGCAGCGTTGTAGGAGGATCCTACGAGCAGTACTTC CSVVGGSYEQYF TRBJ2-7 many TRBV29-1 -
TGCGCCAGCAGCGAATCCCCACCGGGACACTATAATTCACCCCTCCACTTT CASSESPPGHYNSPLHF TRBJ1-6 few TRBV5-1 -
TGCAGTGCTAGAGACGGGAGAGGGTCGGAGACCCAGTACTTC CSARDGRGSETQYF TRBJ2-5 - TRBV20-1 -
TGTGCCATCAGTCCAAATCACCGGGACAGGGGGCAAGATGAGCAGTTCTTC CAISPNHRDRGQDEQFF TRBJ2-1 many TRBV10-3 TRBD1
TGTGCCAGCCGGGGTGAGGATAGCTCCTACAATGAGCAGTTCTTC CASRGEDSSYNEQFF TRBJ2-1 many TRBV12-3/TRBV12-4 -
TGCGCCAGCAGCTTCCTGGCCAGCCCATCCTACGAGCAGTACTTC CASSFLASPSYEQYF TRBJ2-7 - TRBV5-1 -
TGCAGTGCTGGCGGCACTAGCGGGGGCAACACAGATACGCAGTATTTT CSAGGTSGGNTDTQYF TRBJ2-3 many TRBV20-1 TRBD2
TGTGCCAGCAGTGTAAACAGTTATGGCTACACCTTC CASSVNSYGYTF TRBJ1-2 few TRBV2 -
TGTGCCAGCAGTTACCTAGCGGGGCAAGAGACCCAGTACTTC CASSYLAGQETQYF TRBJ2-5 - TRBV6-2/TRBV6-3 TRBD2
TGTGCCAGCAGCCAAGATCCAGCGGGAGTAACCAATGAGCAGTTCTTC CASSQDPAGVTNEQFF TRBJ2-1 - TRBV14 TRBD2
TGTGCCAGCAGTTACGGCAGGGGATTGCACGAGCAGTACTTC CASSYGRGLHEQYF TRBJ2-7 - TRBV6-5 -
TGCGCCAGCAGCCAAGATTCAGGCGCCGGGGAGCTGTTTTTT CASSQDSGAGELFF TRBJ2-2 few TRBV4-3 -
TGCGCCAGCAGCTTGTCCCCAGGGAACAATGAGCAGTTCTTC CASSLSPGNNEQFF TRBJ2-1 many TRBV5-1 -
TGTGCCAGCAGTCCCGACAAGACAGATACGCAGTATTTT CASSPDKTDTQYF TRBJ2-3 - TRBV12-3/TRBV12-4 -
TGTGCCAGCAGCCAAGATCGTGGCGGGACCCTCTCCTACGAGCAGTACTTC CASSQDRGGTLSYEQYF TRBJ2-7 few TRBV4-2 -
TGCGCCAGCAGCTTGACGACGGCGAATTCACCCCTCCACTTT CASSLTTANSPLHF TRBJ1-6 many TRBV5-1 -
TGTGCCAGCAGTCGACCTGTAGGGACAGGGTTCAAAGGAGCTTTCTTT CASSRPVGTGFKGAFF TRBJ1-1 - TRBV12-3/TRBV12-4 TRBD1
TGTGCCACCAGTGATGGGCAGGCGGGGACCCAGTACTTC CATSDGQAGTQYF TRBJ2-5 many TRBV24-1 -
TGTGCCAGCACCTCGGGACAGGCCTACACAGATACGCAGTATTTT CASTSGQAYTDTQYF TRBJ2-3 few TRBV12-3/TRBV12-4 TRBD1
TGTGCCAGCAGTTTAGGGGTAGCGGGGATCTACGAGCAGTACTTC CASSLGVAGIYEQYF TRBJ2-7 - TRBV27 TRBD2
TGTGCCAGCAGCCATGGGGACGGTCAGAATGAAAAACTGTTTTTT CASSHGDGQNEKLFF TRBJ1-4 many TRBV4-2 -
TGTGCCAGCGGGACTAGCGTTTACTACGAGCAGTACTTC CASGTSVYYEQYF TRBJ2-7 - TRBV12-3/TRBV12-4 TRBD2
TGTGCCTCTGGCAGAACAAATTCACCCCTCCACTTT CASGRTNSPLHF TRBJ1-6 - TRBV28 -
TGTGCCATCGGGACAGGGATAGCAGATACGCAGTATTTT CAIGTGIADTQYF TRBJ2-3 - TRBV15 TRBD1
TGCAGCGCTACCGGGACAGGTTGGGGGGAGCAGTACTTC CSATGTGWGEQYF TRBJ2-7 - TRBV29-1 TRBD1
TGTGCCAGCAGTTCCCGGACCCGGGATTCACCCCTCCACTTT CASSSRTRDSPLHF TRBJ1-6 many TRBV12-3/TRBV12-4 -
TGTACCAGCAGTTCCACACCGGGACGACGGGCCGAAAAAGAGACCCAGTACTTC CTSSSTPGRRAEKETQYF TRBJ2-5 once TRBV2 -
TGTGCCAGCACCCCGCAGGCTGGTAGCGGGAGTCCGGGGGAGCTGTTTTTT CASTPQAGSGSPGELFF TRBJ2-2 few TRBV7-2 TRBD2
TGTGCCAGCAGCGGGGGGTCTCTTGTCTATGGCTACACCTTC CASSGGSLVYGYTF TRBJ1-2 - TRBV28 -